Reported below is one T cell receptor beta chain. Its antigen is not known. This entry belongs to a study of radiotherapy plus CTLA-4 blockade in lung cancer. Notes on the study in general: The best prediction of response reportedly came from early blood T cell clone dynamics, with interferon-beta.

Trimming shortened V by 5 bases and J by 10 bases, and 11 bases separated the two germline ends. The CDR3 totals 11 residues. Germline CDR1 is SEHNR and CDR2 is FQNEAQ (reference sequence). The repertoire was sequenced with immunoSEQ multiplex PCR; TCRdb's copy has only in-frame clones and lacks some. The table records fewer than 85,000 clones, more than 85% of them present only once. The V gene is TRBV7-9, the J gene TRBJ1-1; maybe TRBD1 (5 bases). The source material was peripheral blood, sampled from a patient treated with radiotherapy plus ipilimumab. This clonotype was sampled from a human donor with non-small cell lung cancer who had stable disease on radiotherapy plus ipilimumab. CDR3 coding DNA: TGTGCCAGCAGCCAGGGTATCGGAGCTTTCTTT. Translation gives CASSQGIGAFF. Variable domain in full (rest from reference TRBV7-9 and TRBJ1-1): DTGVSQNPRHKITKRGQNVTFRCDPISEHNRLYWYRQTLGQGPEFLTYFQNEAQLEKSRLLSDRFSAERPKGSFSTLEIQRTEQGDSAMYLCASSQGIGAFFGQGTRLTVV.